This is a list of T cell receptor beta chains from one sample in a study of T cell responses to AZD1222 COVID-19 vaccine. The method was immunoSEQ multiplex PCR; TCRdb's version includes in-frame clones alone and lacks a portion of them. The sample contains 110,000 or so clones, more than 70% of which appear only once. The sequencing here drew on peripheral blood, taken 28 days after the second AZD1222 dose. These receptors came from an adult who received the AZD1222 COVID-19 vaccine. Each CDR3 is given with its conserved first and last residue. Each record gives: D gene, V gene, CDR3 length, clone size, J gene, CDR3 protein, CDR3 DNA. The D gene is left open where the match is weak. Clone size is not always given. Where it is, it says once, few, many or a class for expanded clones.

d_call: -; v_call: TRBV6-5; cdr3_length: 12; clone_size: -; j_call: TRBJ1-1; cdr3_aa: CASSTQELEAFF; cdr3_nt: TGTGCCAGCAGTACACAGGAGCTTGAAGCTTTCTTT
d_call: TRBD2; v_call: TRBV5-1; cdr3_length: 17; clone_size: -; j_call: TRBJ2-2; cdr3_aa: CASSLVPSGGNTGELFF; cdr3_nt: TGCGCCAGCAGCTTGGTTCCTAGCGGGGGCAACACCGGGGAGCTGTTTTTT
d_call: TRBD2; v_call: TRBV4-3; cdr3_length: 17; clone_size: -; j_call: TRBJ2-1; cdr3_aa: CASSQEGAGGLYNEQFF; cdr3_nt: TGCGCCAGCAGCCAAGAAGGAGCGGGGGGGCTGTACAATGAGCAGTTCTTC
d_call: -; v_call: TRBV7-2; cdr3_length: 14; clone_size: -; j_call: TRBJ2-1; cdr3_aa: CASSSQPSYNEQFF; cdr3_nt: TGTGCCAGCAGCTCCCAGCCCTCCTACAATGAGCAGTTCTTC
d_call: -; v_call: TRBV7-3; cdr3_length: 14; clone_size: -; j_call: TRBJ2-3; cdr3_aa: CASSEGTTADTQYF; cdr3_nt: TGTGCCAGCAGCGAGGGGACGACGGCGGATACGCAGTATTTT
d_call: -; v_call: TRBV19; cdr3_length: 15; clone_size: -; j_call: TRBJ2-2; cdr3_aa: CASSKGRWNTGELFF; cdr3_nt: TGTGCCAGTAGTAAGGGGCGGTGGAACACCGGGGAGCTGTTTTTT
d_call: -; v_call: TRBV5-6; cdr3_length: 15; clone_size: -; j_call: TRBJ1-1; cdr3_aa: CASSLPQGIHTEAFF; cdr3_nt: TGTGCCAGCAGCTTGCCCCAGGGGATACACACTGAAGCTTTCTTT
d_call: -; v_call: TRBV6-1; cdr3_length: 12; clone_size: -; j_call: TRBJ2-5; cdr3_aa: CASSDGEKTQYF; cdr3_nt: TGTGCCAGCAGTGACGGGGAGAAGACCCAGTACTTC
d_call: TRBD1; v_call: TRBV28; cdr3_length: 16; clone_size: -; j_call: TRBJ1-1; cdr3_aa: CASSPHPGGVDTEAFF; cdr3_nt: TGTGCCAGCAGTCCTCATCCAGGGGGAGTCGACACTGAAGCTTTCTTT
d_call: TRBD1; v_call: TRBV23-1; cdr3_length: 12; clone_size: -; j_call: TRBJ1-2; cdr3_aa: CALRDRGYGYTF; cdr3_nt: TGCGCCCTCCGGGACAGGGGTTATGGCTACACCTTC
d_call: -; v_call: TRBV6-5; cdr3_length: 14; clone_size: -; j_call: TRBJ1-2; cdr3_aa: CASSSDAGVGGYTF; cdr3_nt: TGTGCCAGCAGTTCGGACGCGGGGGTAGGAGGCTACACCTTC
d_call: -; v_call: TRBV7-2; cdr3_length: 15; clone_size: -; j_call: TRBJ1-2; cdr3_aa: CASSTRVSGENGYTF; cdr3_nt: TGTGCCAGCAGCACTAGGGTTTCAGGGGAGAATGGCTACACCTTC
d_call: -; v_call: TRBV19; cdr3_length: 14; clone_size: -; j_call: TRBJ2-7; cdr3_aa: CASRPGHSSYEQYF; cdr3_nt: TGTGCCAGTAGGCCAGGGCATAGCTCCTACGAGCAGTACTTC
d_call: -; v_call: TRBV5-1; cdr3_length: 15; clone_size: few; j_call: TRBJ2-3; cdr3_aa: CASSLAEVATDTQYF; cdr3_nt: TGCGCCAGCAGCTTGGCCGAAGTTGCCACAGATACGCAGTATTTT
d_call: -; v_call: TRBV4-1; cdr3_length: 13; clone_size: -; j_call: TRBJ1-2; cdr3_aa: CASSQDGSYGYTF; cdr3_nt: TGCGCCAGCAGCCAAGATGGAAGTTATGGCTACACCTTC
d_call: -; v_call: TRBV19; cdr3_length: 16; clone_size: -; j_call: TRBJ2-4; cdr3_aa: CASSNADILAKNIQYF; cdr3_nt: TGTGCCAGTAGTAATGCAGACATACTAGCCAAAAACATTCAGTACTTC
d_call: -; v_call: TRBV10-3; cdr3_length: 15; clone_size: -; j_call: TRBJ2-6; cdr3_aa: CAISDGLTGANVLTF; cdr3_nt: TGTGCCATCAGTGACGGGTTAACTGGGGCCAACGTCCTGACTTTC
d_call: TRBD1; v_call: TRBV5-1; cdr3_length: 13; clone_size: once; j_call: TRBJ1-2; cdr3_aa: CASSQDRADGYTF; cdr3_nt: TGCGCCAGCAGCCAGGACAGGGCGGATGGCTACACCTTC
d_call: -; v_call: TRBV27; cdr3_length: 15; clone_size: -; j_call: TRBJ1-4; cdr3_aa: CASSSSWATNEKLFF; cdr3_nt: TGTGCCAGCAGTTCCTCTTGGGCAACTAATGAAAAACTGTTTTTT
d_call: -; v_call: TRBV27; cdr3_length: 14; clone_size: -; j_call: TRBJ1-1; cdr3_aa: CASRPGMGDTEAFF; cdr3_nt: TGTGCCAGCAGGCCAGGGATGGGGGACACTGAAGCTTTCTTT
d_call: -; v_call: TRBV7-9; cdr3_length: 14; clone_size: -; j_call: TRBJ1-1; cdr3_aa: CASSLEGVRTEAFF; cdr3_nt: TGTGCCAGCAGCTTAGAAGGGGTGCGCACTGAAGCTTTCTTT
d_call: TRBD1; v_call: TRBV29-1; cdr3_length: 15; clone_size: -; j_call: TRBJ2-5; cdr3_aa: CSARRGTGGSETQYF; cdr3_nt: TGCAGCGCCCGCCGGGGGACAGGGGGCTCGGAGACCCAGTACTTC
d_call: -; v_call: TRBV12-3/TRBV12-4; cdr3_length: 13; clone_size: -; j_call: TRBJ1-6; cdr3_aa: CASRTAYNSPLHF; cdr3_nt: TGTGCCAGCAGGACAGCTTATAATTCACCCCTCCACTTT
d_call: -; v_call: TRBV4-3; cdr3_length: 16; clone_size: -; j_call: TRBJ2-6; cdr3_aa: CASSRDTGSGANVLTF; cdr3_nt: TGCGCCAGCAGCCGAGACACGGGCTCTGGGGCCAACGTCCTGACTTTC
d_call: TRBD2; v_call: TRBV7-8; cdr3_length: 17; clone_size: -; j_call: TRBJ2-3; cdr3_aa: CASSLRDSGGETDTQYF; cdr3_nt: TGTGCCAGCAGCTTAAGGGATAGCGGGGGGGAAACAGATACGCAGTATTTT
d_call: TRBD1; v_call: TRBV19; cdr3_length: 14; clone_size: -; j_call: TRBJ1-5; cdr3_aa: CASTGTGGGQPQHF; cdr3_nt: TGTGCCAGTACCGGGACAGGGGGCGGACAGCCCCAGCATTTT
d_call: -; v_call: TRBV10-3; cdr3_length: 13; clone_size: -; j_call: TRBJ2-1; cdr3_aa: CAIRARGIDEQFF; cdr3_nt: TGTGCCATCAGAGCCAGGGGCATCGATGAGCAGTTCTTC
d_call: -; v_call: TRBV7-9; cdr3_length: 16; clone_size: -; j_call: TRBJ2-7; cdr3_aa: CASSFLRTQGYYEQYF; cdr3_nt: TGTGCCAGCAGCTTCCTTCGGACCCAGGGATACTACGAGCAGTACTTC
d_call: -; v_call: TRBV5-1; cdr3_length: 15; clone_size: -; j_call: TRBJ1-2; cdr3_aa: CASSPQPTVRDGYTF; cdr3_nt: TGCGCCAGCAGCCCGCAGCCGACAGTCCGTGATGGCTACACCTTC
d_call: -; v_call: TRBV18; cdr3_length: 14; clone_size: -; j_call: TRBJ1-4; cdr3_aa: CASSPTGGNEKLFF; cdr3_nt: TGTGCCAGCTCACCCACCGGGGGGAATGAAAAACTGTTTTTT
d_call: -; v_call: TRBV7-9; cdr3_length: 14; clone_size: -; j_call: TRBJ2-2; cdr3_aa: CASSPTKDTGELFF; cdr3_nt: TGTGCCAGCAGCCCTACAAAGGACACCGGGGAGCTGTTTTTT
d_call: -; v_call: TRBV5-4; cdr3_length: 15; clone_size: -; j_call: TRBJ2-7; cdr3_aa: CASSLAGPRWDEQYF; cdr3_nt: TGTGCCAGCAGCTTGGCCGGACCTCGGTGGGACGAGCAGTACTTC
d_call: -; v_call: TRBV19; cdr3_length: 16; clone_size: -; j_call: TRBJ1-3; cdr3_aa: CASSLWAGFPGNTIYF; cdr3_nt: TGTGCCAGTTCGCTGTGGGCCGGGTTCCCTGGAAACACCATATATTTT